The 32 T cell receptor beta chains below come from one sample, sequenced in a study of siplizumab effects on memory and regulatory T cells (dated by TCRdb to the late 2010s). The protocol used for the library was the immunoSEQ multiplex PCR assay. TCRdb re-hosts the immuneACCESS table, in-frame sequences only. Its copies lack some clones; in the studies checked, an unresolved V gene accounts for under half of them, and the cause for the rest is not known. The sample table lists around 120,000 clones, around 94% of them with a count of one. About 1.8% of the sample rests with the top ten. The sequencing sample was made of non-Treg CD4+ T cells sorted from blood. Sample cell subset or site, as interpreted from the label and publication: FACS-sorted unstimulated CD4+ non-regulatory T cells. The receptors come from a human donor in good health.

The chain has TRBV5-1 and TRBJ2-3; no clear D. Germline lookup yields CDR1 SGHRS and CDR2 YFSETQ. The CDR3 is 15 residues long. Trimming cost V 0 bases and J 0 bases, with 8 bases left between them. The CDR3 sequence is CASSLASESTDTQYF. CDR3 bases: TGCGCCAGCAGCTTGGCCTCCGAGAGCACAGATACGCAGTATTTT.

This clone occurred once. The genes are TRBV11-3 and TRBJ2-1, with D possibly being TRBD1 (6 bases). With 4 bases removed from V and 7 bases from J, the gap between germline ends came to 14 bases. CDR1 SGHNT and CDR2 YENEEA come from the germline V gene. The CDR3 totals 14 residues. The CDR3 region is CASSSTGLGNEQFF. In DNA, the CDR3 is TGTGCCAGCAGCTCAACAGGGCTTGGTAATGAGCAGTTCTTC.

The rearrangement uses TRBV6-5 and TRBJ1-1; TRBD1 agrees at 9 bases. Germline trimming cut 6 bases from V and 10 bases from J; bases unmatched to any gene: 12. Germline CDR1 is MNHEY and CDR2 is SVGAGI. The CDR3 sequence is 14 residues long. CDR3 residues: CASSRRTGGEGAFF. CDR3 nucleotides: TGTGCCAGCAGCAGAAGAACAGGGGGCGAGGGAGCTTTCTTT.

This clone was seen a few times. The V call is TRBV6-4, the J call TRBJ1-2, with D maybe TRBD1 (5 bases). The V and J ends lost 6 bases and 2 bases respectively, with 13 bases between them. Germline CDR1 and CDR2: MRHNA and SNTAGT. This CDR3 comprises 14 residues. The CDR3 bases are TGTGCCAGCAGCCGAGGGGAGACGAACTATGGCTACACCTTC. Protein sequence: CASSRGETNYGYTF.

The V call is TRBV7-2, the J call TRBJ2-7; D gene ambiguous. There are 14 residues in the CDR3. The germline CDR1 and CDR2 sequences are SGHTA and FQGNSA. With 4 bases removed from V and 0 bases from J, the gap between germline ends came to 10 bases. CDR3 region: CASSSDKSSYEQYF. The CDR3 coding sequence is TGTGCCAGCAGCTCCGACAAAAGCTCCTACGAGCAGTACTTC.

The chain couples TRBV2 to TRBJ1-1; TRBD1 matches at 7 bases. The CDR3 runs to 14 residues. CDR1 and CDR2 (germline): SNHLY, FYNNEI. After removal of 6 bases from V and 0 bases from J, the junction contained 4 bases not matched to a gene. For the CDR3, the DNA is TGTGCCAGCAGGAGGGACAGTTTGAACACTGAAGCTTTCTTT. This gives the protein CASRRDSLNTEAFF.

V is TRBV6-1 and J is TRBJ2-4; D gene uncertain. CDR3 length equals 14 residues. Germline CDR1 reads MNHNS; CDR2 reads SASEGT. Trimming removed 1 base from V and 9 bases from J, with 13 bases in between. The CDR3 is CASSEDSVNGIQYF. CDR3 nucleotides: TGTGCCAGCAGTGAAGATTCAGTTAATGGCATTCAGTACTTC.

The chain links TRBV15 to TRBJ2-7; D perhaps matches TRBD1 (5 bases). Germline V gene sequence: CDR1 LNHNV, CDR2 YYDKDF (reference sequence). The CDR3 runs 14 residues. The V end lost 0 bases, the J end lost 5 bases, and 11 bases lay between the germline ends. As DNA, the CDR3 is TGTGCCACCAGCAGAGATCCAGGGTGGAACGAGCAGTACTTC. It encodes CATSRDPGWNEQYF.

The CDR3 is CATRGGGPNTGELFF. The CDR3 DNA reads TGTGCCACCCGGGGCGGGGGACCTAACACCGGGGAGCTGTTTTTT. The chain is built from TRBV2 and TRBJ2-2, with 7 bases that match TRBD2. Germline assignment: CDR1 SNHLY and CDR2 FYNNEI. V lost 10 bases to trimming and J lost 2 bases; unmatched junction nucleotides: 10. This CDR3 is built from 15 residues.

This rearrangement joins TRBV5-1 to TRBJ2-2; D is perhaps TRBD2 (5 bases). Looked up from germline, CDR1 is SGHRS and CDR2 is YFSETQ. There are 15 residues in the CDR3. V dropped 4 bases and J dropped 6 bases, with 16 bases sitting between them. The CDR3 DNA is TGCGCCAGCAGCGAACGGGCCTGGACTTCCGGGGAGCTGTTTTTT. This translates into CASSERAWTSGELFF. The whole variable domain, remainder taken from reference TRBV5-1 and TRBJ2-2, is KAGVTQTPRYLIKTRGQQVTLSCSPISGHRSVSWYQQTPGQGLQFLFEYFSETQRNKGNFPGRFSGRQFSNSRSEMNVSTLELGDSALYLCASSERAWTSGELFFGEGSRLTVL.

This CDR3 is CASSQDQQAVYGYTF. The CDR3 DNA reads TGTGCCAGCAGCCAAGATCAACAGGCGGTCTATGGCTACACCTTC. The gene calls are TRBV4-2 and TRBJ1-2; a possible D gene is TRBD1 (5 bases). Germline CDR1 LGHNA, CDR2 YNFKEQ. This CDR3 has 15 residues. V was pared by 0 bases and J by 4 bases, with 12 bases between.

The chain joins TRBV11-3 to TRBJ1-1; the match to TRBD1 covers 7 bases. Germline CDR1 reads SGHNT; CDR2 reads YENEEA. This CDR3 has 14 residues. J lost 1 base, V lost 3 bases, and 2 bases had no gene match. The CDR3 bases are TGTGCCAGCAGCTTGGAGGGGGCGAACACTGAAGCTTTCTTT. It codes for CASSLEGANTEAFF. The full variable domain, completed using reference TRBV11-3 and TRBJ1-1, is EAGVVQSPRYKIIEKKQPVAFWCNPISGHNTLYWYLQNLGQGPELLIRYENEEAVDDSQLPKDRFSAERLKGVDSTLKIQPAELGDSAVYLCASSLEGANTEAFFGQGTRLTVV.

The V call is TRBV19, the J call TRBJ1-3; D is uncertain. The V gene's germline CDR1 is LNHDA and CDR2 SQIVND (reference sequence). CDR3 size: 15 residues. Trimming cost V 5 bases and J 0 bases, with 11 bases left between them. The CDR3 region has the DNA TGTGCCAGTAGTTTCGATGGGGACTCTGGAAACACCATATATTTT. It is translated as CASSFDGDSGNTIYF.

This chain uses TRBV27 with TRBJ2-1; 9 positions agree with TRBD2. The J segment lost 4 bases and the V segment lost 6 bases, leaving 4 bases of the junction unmatched. Per the germline V gene, CDR1 is MNHEY and CDR2 is SMNVEV (reference sequence). The CDR3 contains 14 residues. CDR3 amino acids: CASRRTSVYNEQFF. The CDR3, as DNA: TGTGCCAGCAGGAGGACTAGCGTATACAATGAGCAGTTCTTC.

The chain carries TRBV6-5 and TRBJ1-2; 7 positions agree with TRBD1. The germline gives CDR1 MNHEY, CDR2 SVGAGI. This CDR3 is 13 amino acids long. V shed 5 bases and J 7 bases; nucleotides not matched to a gene: 7. In nucleotides, the CDR3 is TGTGCCAGCAGTAATCCGACAGGGCTTGGCTACACCTTC. Translation gives CASSNPTGLGYTF.

This sequence joins TRBV6-5 and TRBJ1-5; D is undetermined. Germline V gives CDR1 MNHEY, CDR2 SVGAGI. The V gene lost 5 bases and the J gene lost 0 bases, with 8 bases spanning the gap. The CDR3 sequence is 14 residues long. This chain's CDR3 is CASSNLNSNQPQHF. The CDR3 DNA reads as TGTGCCAGCAGTAACTTGAATAGCAATCAGCCCCAGCATTTT.

This chain uses TRBV7-2 with TRBJ2-2; D is uncertain. CDR3 size: 16 residues. Germline values: CDR1 SGHTA, CDR2 FQGNSA. V was cut by 2 bases and J by 2 bases, with 12 bases left in between. The CDR3, as DNA: TGTGCCAGCAGCTTATACCAGGCCTCCAACACCGGGGAGCTGTTTTTT. Encoded protein: CASSLYQASNTGELFF.

The rearrangement uses TRBV5-1 and TRBJ2-3, with D perhaps TRBD1 or TRBD2 (5 bases each). V shed 4 bases and J shed 2 bases, with 11 bases lying between them. In germline, CDR1 is SGHRS, CDR2 YFSETQ. CDR3 length: 14 amino acids. The CDR3, as DNA: TGCGCCAGCAGCACGGGGCGTATCACAGATACGCAGTATTTT. Translating it yields CASSTGRITDTQYF.

V is TRBV9 and J is TRBJ2-2; no firm D call. The V gene lost 0 bases and the J gene lost 3 bases, with 9 bases spanning the gap. The CDR3 is 15 residues long. CDR1 is SGDLS, CDR2 YYNGEE, per germline. The CDR3 DNA reads as TGTGCCAGCAGCGTAGGAGGATTTGACACCGGGGAGCTGTTTTTT. Its translation: CASSVGGFDTGELFF.

The rearrangement uses TRBV5-3 and TRBJ2-3; D is uncertain. TRBV5-3 is assigned to the ORF class and has an uncertain function. V lost 0 bases, J lost 5 bases, and 4 bases lay in between. The CDR3 runs to 12 residues. CDR3 DNA sequence: TGTGCCAGAAGCTTGGTGGTAGATACGCAGTATTTT. This codes for CARSLVVDTQYF.

J is TRBJ2-5 and V is TRBV7-3; D gene unclear. This CDR3 is 13 amino acids long. V lost 1 base and J 5 bases, leaving 8 bases between the germline ends. In germline, CDR1 is SGHTA, CDR2 FQGTGA. In nucleotides, the CDR3 is TGTGCCAGCAGCTTAAGAAATGATGAGACCCAGTACTTC. It codes for CASSLRNDETQYF.

The chain carries TRBV18 and TRBJ2-7; TRBD2 is a possible D gene (6 bases). Germline CDR1 KGHSH, CDR2 LQKENI. Trimming left V 5 bases short and J 0 bases short, with 17 bases between. The CDR3 sequence is 16 residues long. This CDR3 is CASSARELSRSYEQYF. The CDR3, as DNA: TGTGCCAGCTCAGCCCGGGAGCTATCCCGCTCCTACGAGCAGTACTTC.

The V gene is TRBV6-5, the J gene TRBJ1-1, with 8 bases aligning to TRBD1. Germline assignment: CDR1 MNHEY and CDR2 SVGAGI. The CDR3 is 14 amino acids. V lost 4 bases and J lost 5; bases outside the gene matches: 6. This CDR3 reads CASSSGGVRTEAFF. DNA for the CDR3: TGTGCCAGCAGTTCAGGGGGCGTACGAACTGAAGCTTTCTTT.

This chain connects TRBV5-5 to TRBJ1-2; no reliable D call. CDR3 size: 17 residues. Germline V lookup: CDR1 SGHKS, CDR2 YYEKEE (reference sequence). V lost 4 bases and J 0 bases, leaving 19 bases between the germline ends. The CDR3 region has the DNA TGTGCCAGCAGCCAGACGGACGGATACCAAGCTAACTATGGCTACACCTTC. It codes for CASSQTDGYQANYGYTF.

This rearrangement joins TRBV5-8 to TRBJ1-5; no reliable D call. The CDR3 runs to 15 residues. The germline V and J ends were trimmed by 4 bases and 7 bases, with 18 bases remaining between them. Germline V CDR1 and CDR2: SGHTS, YDEGEE. As DNA, the CDR3 is TGTGCCAGCAGCCTGGGAGATATGGCGGGGCAGCCCCAGCATTTT. Amino acids: CASSLGDMAGQPQHF.

This clone has only one observation. The V and J genes are TRBV6-5 and TRBJ2-7, with no clear D. CDR1 is MNHEY and CDR2 is SVGAGI in the germline V gene. Trimming took off 8 bases at V and 1 base at J, with 9 bases between the two ends. CDR3 length: 12 amino acids. The CDR3 sequence: CASRSGSYEQYF. CDR3 bases: TGTGCCAGCCGCTCCGGTTCCTACGAGCAGTACTTC.

This sequence joins TRBV4-2 and TRBJ2-5; 8 bases agree with TRBD2. The V segment lost 1 base and the J segment 1 base; nucleotides outside the gene matches: 5. This CDR3 spans 16 amino acids. Germline CDR1 and CDR2: LGHNA and YNFKEQ. CDR3 loop: CASSQVSGGGQETQYF. The CDR3 bases are TGTGCCAGCAGCCAAGTGAGCGGGGGTGGCCAAGAGACCCAGTACTTC.

The chain joins TRBV4-2 to TRBJ2-3; 10 positions agree with TRBD2. Germline assignment: CDR1 LGHNA and CDR2 YNFKEQ. Trimming removed 4 bases from V and 6 bases from J; junction bases left unmatched: 4. CDR3 length equals 14 residues. CDR3 amino acids: CASSPGTSADTQYF. The DNA for the CDR3 is TGTGCCAGCAGCCCCGGGACTAGCGCGGATACGCAGTATTTT.

The table lists this clone with a count of one. The V and J genes are TRBV5-1 and TRBJ2-1; 7 nucleotides match TRBD1. V lost 4 bases to trimming and J lost 7 bases; unmatched junction nucleotides: 8. The length of the CDR3 is 14 residues. Germline lookup yields CDR1 SGHRS and CDR2 YFSETQ. In DNA form, the CDR3 reads TGCGCCAGCAGCGTGGGACAGAGTCTTAATGAGCAGTTCTTC. Amino acid sequence: CASSVGQSLNEQFF.

The V call is TRBV5-1, the J call TRBJ1-2, with 9 bases aligning to TRBD1. This CDR3 has 16 amino acids. The junction had 5 bases not matched to a gene; V was cut back by 0 bases and J by 2 bases. Germline CDR1 SGHRS, CDR2 YFSETQ. The CDR3 protein is CASSLGQGVGNYGYTF. The CDR3 nucleotides are TGCGCCAGCAGCTTGGGACAGGGGGTTGGGAACTATGGCTACACCTTC.

There are a few counts of this clone. The chain links TRBV7-9 to TRBJ1-1; D not certain. Germline CDR1 reads SEHNR; CDR2 reads FQNEAQ (reference sequence). V lost 3 bases, J lost 8 bases, and 19 bases lay in between. The CDR3 extends over 15 amino acids. CDR3: CASSFPLSRVSEAFF. CDR3 nucleotide sequence: TGTGCCAGCAGCTTTCCCCTGAGCCGAGTATCCGAAGCTTTCTTT.

As DNA, the CDR3 is TGTGCCAGCAGCTTTATTGGGACAGGGGCCTACGAGCAGTACTTC. The encoded protein is CASSFIGTGAYEQYF. The chain uses TRBV11-1 and TRBJ2-7; 10 nucleotides align to TRBD1. The J segment lost 2 bases and the V segment lost 3 bases, leaving 4 bases of the junction unmatched. Germline V gives CDR1 SGHAT, CDR2 FQDESV (reference sequence). The CDR3 length is 15 residues.